The present entry profiles one TCR beta chain with its context. Its antigen is currently unknown. Primers included in the PCR were 60 Vbeta and 13 Jbeta primers. Repertoires were generated with immunoSEQ multiplex PCR, while TCRdb's copy carries only in-frame clones and drops some. Recorded for this sample: approximately 79,000 clones. Germline V gene sequence: CDR1 SGDLS, CDR2 YYNGEE. There are 15 residues in the CDR3. The V gene end was trimmed by 1 base and the J gene end by 1 base; junction bases not matched to a gene: 5. The data are from a study of cytomegalovirus exposure and HLA in healthy donors. Study-wide background: The study's early data release held roughly 91 million unique TCRs from HLA-typed donors. Study-level findings and limits: Most TCR sequences were uncommon, yet certain public TCRs appeared in many donors. In a later analysis, compared with equally common non-associated chains, HLA-associated beta chains were more expanded. Available immune exposure information was restricted to CMV serostatus only.

The sequenced sample consisted of PBMCs. The sequence derives from a man aged 35 to 55 in good health and CMV-seronegative. V is TRBV9 and J is TRBJ2-7; 7 positions match TRBD2. The DNA of the CDR3 is TGTGCCAGCAGCGTATCGGCGGGGGAATCCTACGAGCAGTACTTC. Amino acids: CASSVSAGESYEQYF.